This TCR beta chain was identified in a study of Tregs in tolerant kidney transplant recipients. TCRdb keeps only in-frame clones here, not all; method: immunoSEQ multiplex PCR. The sample contains 75,000 to 85,000 clones, roughly 90% of which appear only once. Germline lookup yields CDR1 MNHNS and CDR2 SASEGT. Trimming removed 7 bases from V and 5 bases from J; junction bases left unmatched: 4. The CDR3 spans 12 residues. This receptor was identified in a human donor who received a combined kidney and bone marrow transplant. The genes are TRBV6-1 and TRBJ1-1; 7 positions agree with TRBD1. The sequenced sample was Tregs from blood, obtained before the transplant. Here the CDR3 reads CASKRGLTEAFF. The CDR3 nucleotides read TGTGCCAGCAAGAGGGGGCTGACTGAAGCTTTCTTT.